This TCR beta chain was observed in a study of cytomegalovirus exposure and HLA in healthy donors. PCR amplification relied on 60 Vbeta primers (plus 13 Jbeta primers). Sequencing was performed with immunoSEQ multiplex PCR; in TCRdb, only in-frame clones are kept and a portion is missing. The table includes around 150,000 clones, 75% to 80% detected once. This CDR3 contains 15 residues. V gave up 4 bases and J gave up 3 bases; unmatched junction bases: 4. Germline V CDR1 and CDR2: MNHNS, SASEGT. Study results and limitations: Several of the most significant clusters appeared, in a later analysis, to be linked to common viral pathogens.

In the case of this clone: The antigen is undetermined.

The rearrangement uses TRBV6-1 and TRBJ2-7; 12 nucleotides match TRBD2. The receptor was derived from a woman aged 50 to 60 in good health and CMV-seropositive. The sample was PBMCs. The CDR3 here is CASSGTSGALYEQYF. DNA for the CDR3: TGTGCCAGCAGTGGGACTAGCGGGGCGCTCTACGAGCAGTACTTC.